A selection of T cell receptor beta chains follows, all from one sample in a study of cytomegalovirus exposure and HLA in healthy donors. The method was immunoSEQ multiplex PCR; TCRdb's version includes in-frame clones alone and lacks a portion of them. The sample has approximately 110,000 clones; about four fifths are singletons. Sequencing was carried out using PBMCs. The receptors stem from a man under 40 in good health and CMV-seronegative. CDR3s include the opening cysteine and the closing phenylalanine or tryptophan. Each record gives: J gene, clone size, D gene, V gene, CDR3 DNA, CDR3 protein. D genes are given only for firm matches. Not all rows give a size; the values are once, few, many and, for expanded clones, a class.

TRBJ1-1	few	.	TRBV21-1	TGTGCCAGCAGCGGAGGACAGGGCCTCAACACTGAAGCTTTCTTT	CASSGGQGLNTEAFF
TRBJ2-7	.	.	TRBV29-1	TGCAGCGTTGAAGGCGGGGACGACTCCTACGAGCAGTACTTC	CSVEGGDDSYEQYF
TRBJ2-3	.	.	TRBV9	TGTGCCAGCAGCGTAACAACAATGCCTACAGATACGCAGTATTTT	CASSVTTMPTDTQYF
TRBJ2-1	.	TRBD2	TRBV7-2	TGTGCCAGCAGCTTAGGGACTAGCACCAATGAGCAGTTCTTC	CASSLGTSTNEQFF
TRBJ2-2	few	.	TRBV6-5	TGTGCCAGCAGTTACTGGCAGGCGGGTACCGGGGAGCTGTTTTTT	CASSYWQAGTGELFF
TRBJ2-7	.	TRBD1	TRBV30	TGTGCCTGGGGACAGGACTCCTACGAGCAGTACTTC	CAWGQDSYEQYF
TRBJ2-1	.	.	TRBV18	TGTGCCAGCTCACCAACAGCCAATGAGCAGTTCTTC	CASSPTANEQFF
TRBJ1-2	.	.	TRBV28	TGTGCCAGCAGGTTTCAGGGATTTAACTATGGCTACACCTTC	CASRFQGFNYGYTF
TRBJ1-4	.	TRBD1	TRBV4-3	TGCGCCAGCAGCCAGGGGACAGGGCCGGGTGAAAAACTGTTTTTT	CASSQGTGPGEKLFF
TRBJ2-1	.	TRBD1	TRBV6-5	TGTGCCAGCAGTTCTGGGACAGGGCCCTACAATGAGCAGTTCTTC	CASSSGTGPYNEQFF
TRBJ2-1	.	.	TRBV12-2	TGTGCAAGTCGCTTTACGGACAGGGAGGCTGCCAATGAGCAGTTCTTC	CASRFTDREAANEQFF
TRBJ1-5	.	.	TRBV2	TGTGCCAGCAGGGGAGACAGAGGACAGTTTAGCAATCAGCCCCAGCATTTT	CASRGDRGQFSNQPQHF
TRBJ1-3	.	.	TRBV5-1	TGCGCCAGCAGTCCCATTGACCTGGGAGGCTCTGGAAACACCATATATTTT	CASSPIDLGGSGNTIYF
TRBJ2-7	.	TRBD1	TRBV29-1	TGCAGCGTCCCGGGACAGGTATCCTACGAGCAGTACTTC	CSVPGQVSYEQYF
TRBJ2-3	.	TRBD2	TRBV10-3	TGTGCCATCAGCCCGCGGACTAGCGGGAGGACTAGCACAGATACGCAGTATTTT	CAISPRTSGRTSTDTQYF
TRBJ2-2	few	TRBD2	TRBV4-2	TGTGCCAGCAGCCAAGATTGGGAGGGCGCCACCGGGGAGCTGTTTTTT	CASSQDWEGATGELFF
TRBJ2-1	.	TRBD1	TRBV2	TGTGCCAGCCGGGGACAGCTGAAGTACAATGAGCAGTTCTTC	CASRGQLKYNEQFF
TRBJ1-4	.	.	TRBV2	TGTGCCAGCAGTGATTGGGGAGGGGAAGTGGATGAAAAACTGTTTTTT	CASSDWGGEVDEKLFF
TRBJ2-2	.	TRBD2	TRBV30	TGTGCCTGGAGTTGGGGGGGAGGTACCGGGGAGCTGTTTTTT	CAWSWGGGTGELFF
TRBJ2-1	few	.	TRBV6-5	TGTGCCAGCAGTTACCATAGTGGTAATGAGCAGTTCTTC	CASSYHSGNEQFF
TRBJ1-2	.	.	TRBV11-2	TGTGCCAGCAGCCCCGGTCGGGCAGGGGATGGCTACACCTTC	CASSPGRAGDGYTF
TRBJ2-2	.	.	TRBV6-5	TGTGCCAGCAGGACGACAGGGACTGGGGAGCTGTTTTTT	CASRTTGTGELFF
TRBJ1-6	.	.	TRBV7-9	TGTGCCAGCAGCTTAATCCAGGATAATTCACCCCTCCACTTT	CASSLIQDNSPLHF
TRBJ2-7	.	.	TRBV6-5	TGTGCCAGCAGTTACTCGGGGGGAGGTTACGAGCAGTACTTC	CASSYSGGGYEQYF
TRBJ2-4	.	.	TRBV5-4	TGTGCCAGCAGCTCGGGGTCAGCCAAAAACATTCAGTACTTC	CASSSGSAKNIQYF
TRBJ2-7	.	TRBD1	TRBV18	TGTGCCAGCTCACCGACAGGGGCCTACGAGCAGTACTTC	CASSPTGAYEQYF
TRBJ2-5	.	.	TRBV9	TGTGCCAGCGGGTTGGGACTCGAAGAGACCCAGTACTTC	CASGLGLEETQYF
TRBJ1-4	few	TRBD1	TRBV4-3	TGCGCCAGCAGCCACTCGGACAGGCTCCATGAAAAACTGTTTTTT	CASSHSDRLHEKLFF
TRBJ2-5	.	.	TRBV7-9	TGTGCCAGCAGCTTACTTCTAACAGAGCAAGAGACCCAGTACTTC	CASSLLLTEQETQYF
TRBJ2-5	.	TRBD2	TRBV19	TGTGCCAGTAGTGGGACTAGCGGACAAGAGACCCAGTACTTC	CASSGTSGQETQYF
TRBJ1-3	.	.	TRBV4-1	TGCGCCAGCAGCCGAGAACAGCGGGATTCTGGAAACACCATATATTTT	CASSREQRDSGNTIYF
TRBJ1-3	.	.	TRBV28	TGTGCCAGCAGTTCTCCAGGGGCCAACTCTGGAAACACCATATATTTT	CASSSPGANSGNTIYF
TRBJ1-5	.	.	TRBV7-2	TGTGCCAGCAGCTCCGACCCGGGAGCTTTCTCCGTTGAGCCCCAGCATTTT	CASSSDPGAFSVEPQHF
TRBJ1-3	.	.	TRBV6-1	TGTGCCAGCAGTGAATCTTCAGGGGCAGGAAACACCATATATTTT	CASSESSGAGNTIYF
TRBJ2-5	.	.	TRBV10-2	TGCGCCAGCACCGAGTGGGGGGTACAAGAGACCCAGTACTTC	CASTEWGVQETQYF
TRBJ1-5	.	TRBD1	TRBV29-1	TGCAGCTTCGCGGGCACAGGGGATCAGCCCCAGCATTTT	CSFAGTGDQPQHF
TRBJ1-5	.	.	TRBV28	TGTGCCAGCAGTAAGCGACAGTTCAATCAGCCCCAGCATTTT	CASSKRQFNQPQHF
TRBJ1-1	.	.	TRBV19	TGTGCCAGTAGTTTCAGGTGGAAGTCGGCGGGGACTGAAGCTTTCTTT	CASSFRWKSAGTEAFF
TRBJ1-1	.	TRBD1	TRBV30	TGTGCCTGGAGTCTCAACCAGGGGGTCACTGAAGCTTTCTTT	CAWSLNQGVTEAFF
TRBJ1-2	few	.	TRBV4-3	TGCGCCAGCAGCCAAGAGAGGACAGCTAACTATGGCTACACCTTC	CASSQERTANYGYTF
TRBJ2-5	.	TRBD2	TRBV12-5	TGTGCTAGTGGTTTGGTACTAGGAAGCGGGGGGCCCCTCGGGACCCAGTACTTC	CASGLVLGSGGPLGTQYF
TRBJ2-7	once	TRBD1	TRBV11-2	TGTGCCAGCAGCTTATGGGACAGTTCTTCCTACGAGCAGTACTTC	CASSLWDSSSYEQYF
TRBJ2-1	few	.	TRBV7-9	TGTGCCAGCAGCCGCACAGGGTTGGGTGAGCAGTTCTTC	CASSRTGLGEQFF
TRBJ2-5	.	TRBD2	TRBV5-1	TGCGCCAGCAGCCAAGGTAGCGGGGGGCAAGAGACCCAGTACTTC	CASSQGSGGQETQYF
TRBJ1-1	.	.	TRBV30	TGTGCCTGGAGTGGGGGCCCTGTATTGAACACTGAAGCTTTCTTT	CAWSGGPVLNTEAFF
TRBJ2-7	.	TRBD2	TRBV9	TGTGCCAGCAGCGGGGGACTAGCGGTATCCTACGAGCAGTACTTC	CASSGGLAVSYEQYF